A single TCR beta chain is shown here with its context. The target antigen is unknown. Losses at the gene ends were 5 bases for V and 4 bases for J; bases not matched to a gene: 8. The germline CDR1 and CDR2 sequences are SGHTA and FQGNSA. This CDR3 is built from 15 residues. The data are from a study of T-cell memory formation after mild COVID-19. Study-wide points: Certain responding clones were present in pre-infection memory, suggesting participation of cross-reactive memory.

TCRdb reprocessed the 5' RACE reads with MiXCR, giving one entry per CDR3 protein. The sample includes fewer than 300,000 distinct CDR3 sequences, roughly 18% of them seen just once. The chain joins TRBV7-2 to TRBJ1-5; 7 bases align to TRBD1. The sequence came from a young man who had mild COVID-19 (a few samples of this study predate the infection). Cell type and time point are not known. What was sequenced was PBMCs or a T cell subset sorted from them (not recorded which). The CDR3: CASSPLPGQNQPQHF. The CDR3 DNA reads TGTGCCAGCAGCCCGTTGCCGGGACAGAATCAGCCCCAGCATTTT.